A selection of T cell receptor beta chains follows, all from one sample in a study of cytomegalovirus exposure and HLA in healthy donors. Sequenced by immunoSEQ multiplex PCR; TCRdb stores in-frame clones only, minus some. The table has 250,000 to 400,000 clones, 88% seen once; the top ten hold roughly 0.96%. Sequencing was carried out using PBMCs. The receptors stem from a man aged 30-40 years in good health and CMV-seronegative. Each CDR3 is given with its conserved first and last residue. D genes are given only for firm matches. Part of the rows lack a size; the others show once, few, many or a class for expanded clones.

clone_size d_call j_call v_call cdr3_nt cdr3_aa
- TRBD1 TRBJ1-2 TRBV11-2 TGTGCCAGCAGCGGGGGGCGGGGACAGCTCTATGGCTACACCTTC CASSGGRGQLYGYTF
few - TRBJ1-6 TRBV7-2 TGTGCCAGCAGCCAAACGGACAGTAATTCACCCCTCCACTTT CASSQTDSNSPLHF
- - TRBJ2-1 TRBV15 TGTGCCACCAGCAGGGGCGGGGCCCATGAGCAGTTCTTC CATSRGGAHEQFF
- - TRBJ2-5 TRBV1 TGCACCAGCAGCCAAGAACTGTATTTGCCCAAGTACCAAGAGACCCAGTACTTC CTSSQELYLPKYQETQYF
- - TRBJ1-4 TRBV4-1 TGCGCCAGCAGCCAGGCCTGGGACTACGGCGAAAAACTGTTTTTT CASSQAWDYGEKLFF
once - TRBJ1-3 TRBV6-1 TGTGCCAGCAGCCCAGGGGCCCCCTCTGGAAACACCATATATTTT CASSPGAPSGNTIYF
- - TRBJ1-5 TRBV7-2 TGTGCCAGCAGCTTGAGCCGCAATCAGCCCCAGCATTTT CASSLSRNQPQHF
once TRBD1 TRBJ1-1 TRBV7-2 TGTGCCAGCAGCTTAGTGGCACAGGGGATCGCTGAAGCTTTCTTT CASSLVAQGIAEAFF
- - TRBJ1-6 TRBV6-5 TGTGCCAGCAGAAACGGAGGGTTTGATTCACCCCTCCACTTT CASRNGGFDSPLHF
few TRBD1 TRBJ1-6 TRBV6-1 TGTGCCAGCAGTGCTTCAGGGGGCTATTATAATTCACCCCTCCACTTT CASSASGGYYNSPLHF
few - TRBJ2-3 TRBV7-9 TGTGCCAGCAGCCCGCGTGCAGATACGCAGTATTTT CASSPRADTQYF
- - TRBJ2-3 TRBV11-2 TGTGCCAGCAGCTCTCGTCCGGGGTTCCCTCCTAGCACAGATACGCAGTATTTT CASSSRPGFPPSTDTQYF
- TRBD1 TRBJ2-5 TRBV19 TGTGCCAGTAACGACAGGGGACAAGAGACCCAGTACTTC CASNDRGQETQYF
- - TRBJ2-7 TRBV5-4 TGTGCCAGCAGCTTGGGAAGGGCAGGGCAGTACGAGCAGTACTTC CASSLGRAGQYEQYF
- - TRBJ2-5 TRBV7-8 TGTGCCAGCAGCTTCCCACGGTGGGCCTGGGAGACCCAGTACTTC CASSFPRWAWETQYF
- TRBD1 TRBJ1-4 TRBV2 TGTGCCAGCCCGGGACAGCCTAATGAAAAACTGTTTTTT CASPGQPNEKLFF
- - TRBJ2-1 TRBV11-2 TGTGCCAGCAGCTTAGAGGAGTTCAGGGTCGAGTTCTTC CASSLEEFRVEFF
once - TRBJ2-7 TRBV7-8 TGTGCCAGCAGCTTAGGCGGAACAAGCTACGAGCAGTACTTC CASSLGGTSYEQYF
- TRBD1 TRBJ2-7 TRBV2 TGTGCCAGCAGTGGGGCCGCGGGACAGGGTGGGAGGGAGCAGTACTTC CASSGAAGQGGREQYF
- - TRBJ1-2 TRBV5-1 TGCGCCAGCAGCTTGGCCCAGACTAACTATGGCTACACCTTC CASSLAQTNYGYTF